These T cell receptor beta chains were read from a single sample in a study of blood T cell repertoires in COVID-19. The method was immunoSEQ multiplex PCR; TCRdb's version includes in-frame clones alone and lacks a portion of them. The sample contains more than 200,000 clones, 84% of which appear only once. Sequenced material: peripheral blood. Receptor source: a man aged 60-69 years with acute or convalescent COVID-19. CDR3s include the opening cysteine and the closing phenylalanine or tryptophan. A D gene is named only where the DNA matches it firmly. Some rows have no size entry. The others give once, few or many, or a class for an expanded clone.

cdr3_aa: CASSLRASGGYNEQFF; cdr3_nt: TGTGCCAGCAGCTTAAGGGCTAGCGGGGGGTACAATGAGCAGTTCTTC; v_call: TRBV7-3; d_call: TRBD2; clone_size: once; j_call: TRBJ2-1
cdr3_aa: CSVSGKQGVSADYEQYF; cdr3_nt: TGCAGCGTGAGCGGGAAACAGGGGGTGAGCGCTGACTACGAGCAGTACTTC; v_call: TRBV29-1; d_call: NA; clone_size: NA; j_call: TRBJ2-7
cdr3_aa: CASSLAPMRWGTRNTDTQYF; cdr3_nt: TGTGCCAGCAGCTTAGCCCCGATGAGATGGGGGACTAGGAACACAGATACGCAGTATTTT; v_call: TRBV7-8; d_call: TRBD2; clone_size: NA; j_call: TRBJ2-3
cdr3_aa: CASSQDPRAGAPGELFF; cdr3_nt: TGTGCCAGCAGCCAAGATCCGAGGGCGGGGGCACCCGGGGAGCTGTTTTTT; v_call: TRBV4-2; d_call: NA; clone_size: NA; j_call: TRBJ2-2
cdr3_aa: CASSPGGGASNQPQHF; cdr3_nt: TGCGCCAGCAGCCCTGGGGGGGGCGCATCCAATCAGCCCCAGCATTTT; v_call: TRBV5-1; d_call: NA; clone_size: few; j_call: TRBJ1-5
cdr3_aa: CASSAPGTDYEQYF; cdr3_nt: TGTGCCAGTAGTGCCCCCGGGACAGATTACGAGCAGTACTTC; v_call: TRBV19; d_call: TRBD1; clone_size: NA; j_call: TRBJ2-7
cdr3_aa: CASSLAESGGLNTGELFF; cdr3_nt: TGTGCCAGCAGCTTGGCCGAAAGCGGGGGGTTGAACACCGGGGAGCTGTTTTTT; v_call: TRBV5-4; d_call: TRBD2; clone_size: NA; j_call: TRBJ2-2
cdr3_aa: CASSKQGGEQFF; cdr3_nt: TGTGCCAGCAGCAAACAGGGGGGTGAGCAGTTCTTC; v_call: TRBV6-5; d_call: TRBD1; clone_size: NA; j_call: TRBJ2-1
cdr3_aa: CASTLSSGGGGEQFF; cdr3_nt: TGCGCCAGCACCCTCTCTAGCGGGGGGGGTGGTGAGCAGTTCTTC; v_call: TRBV5-1; d_call: TRBD2; clone_size: NA; j_call: TRBJ2-1
cdr3_aa: CASSWGLAYNEQFF; cdr3_nt: TGTGCCAGCAGCTGGGGACTAGCCTACAATGAGCAGTTCTTC; v_call: TRBV11-3; d_call: TRBD2; clone_size: NA; j_call: TRBJ2-1
cdr3_aa: CASSKKGPSGYSYEQYF; cdr3_nt: TGTGCCAGCAGCAAAAAAGGCCCTAGCGGCTACTCCTACGAGCAGTACTTC; v_call: TRBV21-1; d_call: NA; clone_size: NA; j_call: TRBJ2-7
cdr3_aa: CASTRDRAANTEAFF; cdr3_nt: TGCGCCAGTACCCGGGACAGGGCCGCTAATACTGAAGCTTTCTTT; v_call: TRBV5-1; d_call: TRBD1; clone_size: NA; j_call: TRBJ1-1
cdr3_aa: CASSARGALAGGDEQFF; cdr3_nt: TGTGCCAGCAGCGCTAGGGGGGCACTAGCGGGAGGAGATGAGCAGTTCTTC; v_call: TRBV11-2; d_call: TRBD2; clone_size: NA; j_call: TRBJ2-1
cdr3_aa: CASSWGPGQKTASSGNTIYF; cdr3_nt: TGTGCCAGCAGCTGGGGACCGGGACAGAAGACAGCCAGCTCTGGAAACACCATATATTTT; v_call: TRBV5-4; d_call: TRBD1; clone_size: NA; j_call: TRBJ1-3
cdr3_aa: CASSPGQYEQYF; cdr3_nt: TGTGCCAGCAGCCCAGGACAGTACGAGCAGTACTTC; v_call: TRBV7-8; d_call: NA; clone_size: NA; j_call: TRBJ2-7
cdr3_aa: CASSRTVSNTGELFF; cdr3_nt: TGTGCCAGCAGCCGGACAGTTTCGAACACCGGGGAGCTGTTTTTT; v_call: TRBV5-4; d_call: NA; clone_size: NA; j_call: TRBJ2-2
cdr3_aa: CASSSLQGNYGYTF; cdr3_nt: TGCGCCAGCAGCTCTCTACAGGGGAACTATGGCTACACCTTC; v_call: TRBV5-1; d_call: TRBD1; clone_size: NA; j_call: TRBJ1-2
cdr3_aa: CASSFPGLAGLTDTQYF; cdr3_nt: TGTGCCAGCAGCTTCCCTGGACTAGCGGGGCTCACAGATACGCAGTATTTT; v_call: TRBV5-4; d_call: TRBD2; clone_size: once; j_call: TRBJ2-3
cdr3_aa: CASSPTGGETQYF; cdr3_nt: TGTGCCAGCAGCCCTACAGGGGGAGAGACCCAGTACTTC; v_call: TRBV13; d_call: TRBD1; clone_size: NA; j_call: TRBJ2-5
cdr3_aa: CASSPGLAGGPETQYF; cdr3_nt: TGTGCCAGCAGCCCAGGACTAGCGGGAGGTCCCGAGACCCAGTACTTC; v_call: TRBV9; d_call: TRBD2; clone_size: NA; j_call: TRBJ2-5
cdr3_aa: CASSMGGSGNTIYF; cdr3_nt: TGTGCCAGCAGTATGGGGGGCTCTGGAAACACCATATATTTT; v_call: TRBV7-9; d_call: NA; clone_size: once; j_call: TRBJ1-3
cdr3_aa: CASSSSGTGLYEQYF; cdr3_nt: TGTGCCAGCAGTTCGTCCGGGACGGGACTTTACGAGCAGTACTTC; v_call: TRBV6-5; d_call: NA; clone_size: NA; j_call: TRBJ2-7
cdr3_aa: CASSLSSGVPETQYF; cdr3_nt: TGTGCCAGCAGTTTAAGTTCAGGGGTCCCAGAGACCCAGTACTTC; v_call: TRBV27; d_call: NA; clone_size: NA; j_call: TRBJ2-5
cdr3_aa: CASSPDSNYGYTF; cdr3_nt: TGTGCCAGCAGCCCGGACAGCAACTATGGCTACACCTTC; v_call: TRBV7-9; d_call: NA; clone_size: NA; j_call: TRBJ1-2
cdr3_aa: CASSPSSDRGSSELFF; cdr3_nt: TGTGCCAGCTCACCAAGCTCGGACAGGGGGAGCTCGGAACTGTTTTTT; v_call: TRBV18; d_call: TRBD1; clone_size: few; j_call: TRBJ1-4
cdr3_aa: CASSLGPGQGGPYEQYF; cdr3_nt: TGCGCCAGCAGCTTGGGTCCTGGACAGGGTGGGCCCTACGAGCAGTACTTC; v_call: TRBV5-1; d_call: TRBD1; clone_size: NA; j_call: TRBJ2-7
cdr3_aa: CASSYGLAVPYEQYF; cdr3_nt: TGTGCCAGCAGTTACGGGCTAGCGGTCCCCTACGAGCAGTACTTC; v_call: TRBV6-5; d_call: TRBD2; clone_size: NA; j_call: TRBJ2-7
cdr3_aa: CASSHLGGLAGVYNEQFF; cdr3_nt: TGTGCCAGCAGCCATCTAGGGGGACTAGCGGGGGTCTACAATGAGCAGTTCTTC; v_call: TRBV14; d_call: TRBD2; clone_size: NA; j_call: TRBJ2-1
cdr3_aa: CAISESGGYEQYF; cdr3_nt: TGTGCCATCAGTGAGTCGGGGGGCTACGAGCAGTACTTC; v_call: TRBV10-3; d_call: NA; clone_size: few; j_call: TRBJ2-7
cdr3_aa: CASSPGRPRGTDTQYF; cdr3_nt: TGCGCCAGCAGCCCAGGACGCCCCAGGGGCACAGATACGCAGTATTTT; v_call: TRBV4-3; d_call: NA; clone_size: NA; j_call: TRBJ2-3
cdr3_aa: CASSAYRDRVSGNTIYF; cdr3_nt: TGTGCCAGCAGTGCTTACAGGGACAGGGTCTCTGGAAACACCATATATTTT; v_call: TRBV6-1; d_call: TRBD1; clone_size: NA; j_call: TRBJ1-3
cdr3_aa: CSVGPGGAFF; cdr3_nt: TGCAGCGTTGGGCCGGGGGGAGCTTTCTTT; v_call: TRBV29-1; d_call: NA; clone_size: NA; j_call: TRBJ1-1
cdr3_aa: CASSARRRGTQETQYF; cdr3_nt: TGCGCCAGCAGCGCACGGCGCAGGGGGACTCAAGAGACCCAGTACTTC; v_call: TRBV5-1; d_call: NA; clone_size: NA; j_call: TRBJ2-5
cdr3_aa: CASSLTSGYYNEQFF; cdr3_nt: TGTGCCAGCAGTTTGACTAGCGGATACTACAATGAGCAGTTCTTC; v_call: TRBV27; d_call: TRBD2; clone_size: NA; j_call: TRBJ2-1
cdr3_aa: CASSSGVARDRNEQFF; cdr3_nt: TGCGCCAGCAGCTCCGGGGTGGCCCGGGATAGGAATGAGCAGTTCTTC; v_call: TRBV4-3; d_call: NA; clone_size: NA; j_call: TRBJ2-1
cdr3_aa: CASSLAQGFTYEQYF; cdr3_nt: TGTGCCAGCTCACTGGCACAGGGGTTTACCTACGAGCAGTACTTC; v_call: TRBV18; d_call: TRBD1; clone_size: NA; j_call: TRBJ2-7
cdr3_aa: CASRKDRAPYGYTF; cdr3_nt: TGTGCCAGTAGGAAGGACAGGGCTCCCTATGGCTACACCTTC; v_call: TRBV19; d_call: TRBD1; clone_size: NA; j_call: TRBJ1-2
cdr3_aa: CASSLRLGGDQPQHF; cdr3_nt: TGTGCCAGCAGCTTACGGCTAGGGGGGGATCAGCCCCAGCATTTT; v_call: TRBV7-2; d_call: NA; clone_size: NA; j_call: TRBJ1-5
cdr3_aa: CASTGRSKSETQYF; cdr3_nt: TGTGCCAGCACAGGGAGGTCCAAAAGTGAGACCCAGTACTTC; v_call: TRBV2; d_call: NA; clone_size: once; j_call: TRBJ2-5
cdr3_aa: CASSMGTSDYNEQFF; cdr3_nt: TGTGCCAGTAGTATGGGGACTAGCGACTACAATGAGCAGTTCTTC; v_call: TRBV19; d_call: TRBD2; clone_size: NA; j_call: TRBJ2-1
cdr3_aa: CASTLGPDRYEQYF; cdr3_nt: TGTGCCAGCACCCTCGGTCCGGACAGATACGAGCAGTACTTC; v_call: TRBV2; d_call: NA; clone_size: NA; j_call: TRBJ2-7
cdr3_aa: CSASIGTVQETQYF; cdr3_nt: TGCAGTGCTAGTATCGGGACAGTCCAAGAGACCCAGTACTTC; v_call: TRBV20-1; d_call: TRBD1; clone_size: NA; j_call: TRBJ2-5
cdr3_aa: CASSPGLQTNEKLFF; cdr3_nt: TGTGCCAGCTCACCAGGTTTACAAACTAATGAAAAACTGTTTTTT; v_call: TRBV18; d_call: NA; clone_size: NA; j_call: TRBJ1-4
cdr3_aa: CASRNRGGNSPLHF; cdr3_nt: TGTGCCAGCAGGAACAGGGGAGGTAATTCACCCCTCCACTTT; v_call: TRBV6-5; d_call: TRBD1; clone_size: NA; j_call: TRBJ1-6
cdr3_aa: CASSVSGSVKETQYF; cdr3_nt: TGTGCCAGCAGTGTTAGCGGGAGCGTTAAAGAGACCCAGTACTTC; v_call: TRBV2; d_call: TRBD2; clone_size: NA; j_call: TRBJ2-5
cdr3_aa: CASSPLLTPSYGYTF; cdr3_nt: TGTGCCAGCAGCCCTTTACTCACGCCTTCCTATGGCTACACCTTC; v_call: TRBV11-2; d_call: NA; clone_size: NA; j_call: TRBJ1-2
cdr3_aa: CAWSTDGELFF; cdr3_nt: TGTGCCTGGAGTACTGACGGGGAGCTGTTTTTT; v_call: TRBV30; d_call: NA; clone_size: NA; j_call: TRBJ2-2
cdr3_aa: CASSLPGREQYF; cdr3_nt: TGTGCCAGCAGCTTACCGGGGAGGGAGCAGTACTTC; v_call: TRBV7-9; d_call: NA; clone_size: many; j_call: TRBJ2-7
cdr3_aa: CASSLNGPQYF; cdr3_nt: TGCGCCAGCAGCTTGAACGGTCCGCAGTACTTC; v_call: TRBV5-1; d_call: NA; clone_size: NA; j_call: TRBJ2-7
cdr3_aa: CASSHTSGRTLYNEQFF; cdr3_nt: TGTGCCAGCAGCCACACTAGCGGGAGGACCCTATACAATGAGCAGTTCTTC; v_call: TRBV7-2; d_call: TRBD2; clone_size: NA; j_call: TRBJ2-1
cdr3_aa: CASSLVGGGVTGELFF; cdr3_nt: TGTGCCAGCAGCTTAGTCGGCGGGGGCGTAACCGGGGAGCTGTTTTTT; v_call: TRBV11-3; d_call: NA; clone_size: few; j_call: TRBJ2-2
cdr3_aa: CATQRGGYSEQFF; cdr3_nt: TGTGCCACTCAGCGGGGGGGGTACTCTGAGCAGTTCTTC; v_call: TRBV6-6; d_call: TRBD2; clone_size: NA; j_call: TRBJ2-1
cdr3_aa: CASSFNQHF; cdr3_nt: TGTGCCAGCAGCTTTAATCAGCATTTT; v_call: TRBV7-8; d_call: NA; clone_size: NA; j_call: TRBJ1-5
cdr3_aa: CASGKQGARTEAFF; cdr3_nt: TGTGCCAGCGGAAAACAGGGGGCACGGACTGAAGCTTTCTTT; v_call: TRBV5-4; d_call: TRBD1; clone_size: NA; j_call: TRBJ1-1
cdr3_aa: CASSTDRGEQYF; cdr3_nt: TGCGCCAGCAGCACTGACAGGGGTGAGCAGTACTTC; v_call: TRBV5-1; d_call: TRBD1; clone_size: NA; j_call: TRBJ2-7
cdr3_aa: CASTRTSDREKLFF; cdr3_nt: TGTGCCAGCACAAGGACATCCGACCGGGAAAAACTGTTTTTT; v_call: TRBV2; d_call: NA; clone_size: NA; j_call: TRBJ1-4
cdr3_aa: CASSYAPPWTSGRAITDEQFF; cdr3_nt: TGTGCCAGCAGTTACGCGCCCCCGTGGACTAGCGGGAGGGCAATCACCGATGAGCAGTTCTTC; v_call: TRBV6-2/TRBV6-3; d_call: TRBD2; clone_size: NA; j_call: TRBJ2-1
cdr3_aa: CAISESRQGGDGYTF; cdr3_nt: TGTGCCATCAGTGAGTCCCGCCAGGGAGGTGATGGCTACACCTTC; v_call: TRBV10-3; d_call: NA; clone_size: NA; j_call: TRBJ1-2
cdr3_aa: CSGQGRQGRNTEAFF; cdr3_nt: TGCAGCGGCCAGGGTAGACAGGGGAGGAACACTGAAGCTTTCTTT; v_call: TRBV29-1; d_call: TRBD1; clone_size: NA; j_call: TRBJ1-1
cdr3_aa: CASSERDRPGRGYTF; cdr3_nt: TGTGCCAGCAGTGAAAGGGACAGGCCCGGCCGTGGCTACACCTTC; v_call: TRBV25-1; d_call: TRBD1; clone_size: NA; j_call: TRBJ1-2